Described below is a single T cell receptor beta chain sequence and its context. What it binds is unknown. TCR beta CDR3 sequences were amplified from RNA transcripts. The HTBI primer set drove a first-round RT-PCR of the TCR CDR3. TCRdb re-called the multiplex PCR reads with MiXCR, one entry per CDR3 protein. The sample has approximately 690,000 distinct CDR3 sequences, 20% seen once. The record originates from a study of T cells in Graves' hyperthyroidism and ophthalmopathy. Lactation, pregnancy, other autoimmune disease or uncontrolled infection led to exclusion of patients. Fresh peripheral blood, about 10 ml of it, supplied the PBMCs. The CDR3 contains 16 residues. The J segment lost 0 bases and the V segment lost 3 bases, leaving 5 bases of the junction unmatched. Germline V gene lookup returns CDR1 KGHSH and CDR2 LQKENI. Findings and caveats of the study: Blood shared most expanded thyroid clonotypes above 0.001.

This chain connects TRBV18 to TRBJ2-4; TRBD1 matches 7 bases. Input material: blood. The sequence was obtained from a man younger than 45 with Graves' ophthalmopathy. For the CDR3, the DNA is TGTGCCAGCTCACCGGGGGACAGTTTAGCCAAAAACATTCAGTACTTC. It translates to CASSPGDSLAKNIQYF.